This is a list of T cell receptor beta chains from one sample in a study of monozygotic twins with cystic fibrosis. Generated by immunoSEQ multiplex PCR, the TCRdb table keeps only in-frame clones and is missing some. The repertoire holds 18,000 or so clones, about 90% seen once, with around 1.5% in the top ten. Sequenced sample: blood. Receptors originate from a girl aged 2-9 years with cystic fibrosis. Both conserved end residues are part of each CDR3. D genes are given only for firm matches. Size is omitted from some rows. Given values are once, few, many or a class for expanded clones.

clone_size	j_call	v_call	d_call	cdr3_nt	cdr3_aa
-	TRBJ1-2	TRBV4-1	-	TGCGCCAGCAGCCAAGAAGGATCGGTAGTTGGCTACACCTTC	CASSQEGSVVGYTF
-	TRBJ2-4	TRBV29-1	-	TGCAGCGCCGAGAGGCAGAACAAAAACATTCAGTACTTC	CSAERQNKNIQYF
-	TRBJ2-1	TRBV4-2	TRBD2	TGTGCCAGCAGCCAATTAAGCGGTTGGGAGGGCCTGGTCGATGAGCAGTTCTTC	CASSQLSGWEGLVDEQFF
-	TRBJ2-7	TRBV5-4	TRBD2	TGTGCCAGCAGCTTGGGTAACGGACTAGCGGGAGCCCACGAGCAGTACTTC	CASSLGNGLAGAHEQYF
-	TRBJ2-1	TRBV5-1	TRBD2	TGCGCCAGCAGCTGGGGTTACGCGGGGGGCCCCGATGAGCAGTTCTTC	CASSWGYAGGPDEQFF
-	TRBJ1-1	TRBV5-8	TRBD1	TGTGCCAGCAGCGCTGGACAGGGTAAGGGTACTGAAGCTTTCTTT	CASSAGQGKGTEAFF
-	TRBJ2-5	TRBV7-2	-	TGTGCCAGTTCGGGAAGCCAAGAGACCCAGTACTTC	CASSGSQETQYF
-	TRBJ2-2	TRBV5-4	TRBD1	TGTGCCAGCAGCTTGCGGGACAGCGCCACCGGGGAGCTGTTTTTT	CASSLRDSATGELFF
-	TRBJ1-1	TRBV28	TRBD1	TGTGCCAGCAGACGACAGGGAAACACTGAAGCTTTCTTT	CASRRQGNTEAFF
-	TRBJ1-2	TRBV19	-	TGTGCCAGTAGTATCCTGCGGGGAGGTCGGGATCGGTGGGGCTATGGCTACACCTTC	CASSILRGGRDRWGYGYTF
-	TRBJ2-5	TRBV7-2	-	TGTGCCAGCAGCTTAATTGGTTTCGAGACCCAGTACTTC	CASSLIGFETQYF
-	TRBJ2-1	TRBV5-1	TRBD1	TGCGCCAGTAGGGGGCAGGGTTTAAACAATGAGCAGTTCTTC	CASRGQGLNNEQFF
-	TRBJ2-1	TRBV7-2	TRBD2	TGTGCCAGCAGCTTGGGTGCTAGCGGGAGCCTAATGAAACATGAGCAGTTCTTC	CASSLGASGSLMKHEQFF
-	TRBJ2-3	TRBV19	TRBD1	TGTGCCAGTAGTTGGGGAACAGGGGAAGTCGCAGATACGCAGTATTTT	CASSWGTGEVADTQYF
-	TRBJ2-1	TRBV5-6	-	TGTGCCAGCAGCTTGGGGGCGGCCTACAATGAGCAGTTCTTC	CASSLGAAYNEQFF
-	TRBJ2-7	TRBV5-4	TRBD2	TGTGCCAGCAGCAGAGTCGGACTAGCGGGAGGTGTATACGAGCAGTACTTC	CASSRVGLAGGVYEQYF
-	TRBJ2-1	TRBV19	-	TGTGCCAGTAAGAGTTTTCCGGACAATGAGCAGTTCTTC	CASKSFPDNEQFF
-	TRBJ2-5	TRBV30	-	TGTGCCTGGAGTGTACAGGTTGTAAAGACCCAGTACTTC	CAWSVQVVKTQYF
-	TRBJ2-5	TRBV1	-	TGCACCAGCAGCCCGGGACTAGCGGGCCCAAACCACGCCCTACAAGAGACCCAGTACTTC	CTSSPGLAGPNHALQETQYF
-	TRBJ2-2	TRBV4-3	-	TGCGCCAGCAGCCAAGATCCCGGGGCAGGGCCGACCGGGGAGCTGTTTTTT	CASSQDPGAGPTGELFF
-	TRBJ1-2	TRBV6-6	TRBD1	TGTGCCAGCAAACAGGGGTCCGGTAATTATGGCTACACCTTC	CASKQGSGNYGYTF
few	TRBJ1-2	TRBV2	-	TGTGCCAGCAGTGTGTTGAGGGCTCTTGATGGCTACACCTTC	CASSVLRALDGYTF
-	TRBJ2-7	TRBV27	TRBD1	TGTGCCAGCAGAGAGAATGGACAGGGGATCTACGAGCAGTACTTC	CASRENGQGIYEQYF
-	TRBJ2-1	TRBV10-3	-	TGTGCCACCTCCCTTCTCAGTGACTCCTACAATGAGCAGTTCTTC	CATSLLSDSYNEQFF
-	TRBJ2-7	TRBV9	-	TGTGCCAGCAGCTCCACAGGCTACGAGCAGTACTTC	CASSSTGYEQYF
-	TRBJ2-3	TRBV29-1	-	TGCAGCGTTGACCAGAGACCAGATACGCAGTATTTT	CSVDQRPDTQYF
-	TRBJ2-1	TRBV7-8	-	TGTGCCAGCAGCTCCTCGGACCCCCATGAGCAGTTCTTC	CASSSSDPHEQFF
-	TRBJ2-7	TRBV4-1	TRBD2	TGCGCCAGCAGCCAACAACTAGCGTACGAGCAGTATTTC	CASSQQLAYEQYF
-	TRBJ1-2	TRBV5-4	-	TGTGCCAGCAGTCCGGACGGATCGCAACCTCACTATGGCTACACCTTC	CASSPDGSQPHYGYTF